Each of the 23 T cell receptor beta chains below was sequenced from the same sample in a study of T cell responses to AZD1222 COVID-19 vaccine. Profiled with immunoSEQ multiplex PCR; TCRdb holds only in-frame clones, not every one. This sample has roughly 81,000 clones; over 70% occur once, and the top ten carry roughly 15%. This specimen was peripheral blood, taken on day 0 of AZD1222 vaccination. These receptor sequences come from an adult in good health.

The chain links TRBV7-8 to TRBJ2-7; the match to TRBD1 covers 10 bases. V trimming: 5 bases; J trimming: 7 bases; junction bases outside the gene matches: 14. The germline V gene encodes CDR1 SGHVS and CDR2 FQNEAQ. The length of the CDR3 is 16 residues. The CDR3, as DNA: TGTGCCAGCAGCCCCCCTATCTCGACAGGGGGCAGAGAGCAGTACTTC. This gives the protein CASSPPISTGGREQYF. The whole variable domain, filled in from reference TRBV7-8 and TRBJ2-7, reads GAGVSQSPRYKVAKRGQDVALRCDPISGHVSLFWYQQALGQGPEFLTYFQNEAQLDKSGLPSDRFFAERPEGSVSTLKIQRTQQEDSAVYLCASSPPISTGGREQYFGPGTRLTVT.

The gene calls are TRBV7-2 and TRBJ1-2, with 8 bases that match TRBD1. In germline, CDR1 is SGHTA, CDR2 FQGNSA. The V and J ends lost 1 base and 6 bases, in that order; junction bases with no gene match: 16. The CDR3 extends over 18 amino acids. The CDR3 DNA reads as TGTGCCAGCAGCTTAGATTTCACAGGGGGACTGGATGGTCATGGCTACACCTTC. Its protein product is CASSLDFTGGLDGHGYTF.

The V call is TRBV10-3, the J call TRBJ1-1; D gene unclear. Germline V lookup: CDR1 ENHRY, CDR2 SYGVKD. The V and J ends lost 5 bases and 1 base respectively, with 8 bases between them. The CDR3 covers 13 residues. The CDR3: CAISFKGNTEAFF. CDR3 sequence (DNA): TGTGCCATCAGTTTTAAGGGGAACACTGAAGCTTTCTTT.

This sequence joins TRBV21-1 and TRBJ1-6. TRBV21-1 is assigned pseudogene status. This CDR3 has 14 amino acids. CDR3 bases: TGTGCCAGCAGGCGGAGCGAGGGTAATTCACCCCTCCACTTT. Its protein product is CASRRSEGNSPLHF.

The CDR3: CASDKFLAEGLSYEQYF. In DNA form, the CDR3 reads TGTGCCAGTGATAAATTCCTAGCGGAGGGCCTCTCCTACGAGCAGTACTTC. V is TRBV19 and J is TRBJ2-7; 7 bases are shared with TRBD2. This CDR3 contains 17 residues. CDR1 and CDR2 (germline): LNHDA, SQIVND (reference sequence). The V gene end was trimmed by 8 bases and the J gene end by 0 bases; junction bases not matched to a gene: 16.

Written as DNA, the CDR3 is TGTGCCAGTAGTATAGCCTCGGGACAGCCTAACTATGGCTACACCTTC. Its protein is CASSIASGQPNYGYTF. This chain uses TRBV19 with TRBJ1-2, with TRBD1 identical over 7 bases. This CDR3 comprises 16 residues. Germline assignment: CDR1 LNHDA and CDR2 SQIVND (reference sequence). The junction had 5 bases not matched to a gene; V was cut back by 1 base and J by 0 bases.

This clone was counted between two and nine times. This chain links TRBV24-1 with TRBJ1-1, with a tentative D call TRBD1 (5 bases). Between the trimmed V and J ends, which lost 3 bases and 7 bases, there was a span of 8 bases. Per the germline V gene, CDR1 is KGHDR and CDR2 is SFDVKD. The CDR3 spans 12 residues. CDR3 protein: CATSDRTGEAFF. CDR3 sequence (DNA): TGTGCCACCAGTGATCGAACAGGTGAAGCTTTCTTT.

This rearrangement joins TRBV14 to TRBJ1-1, with TRBD1 identical over 7 bases. Germline assignment: CDR1 SGHDN and CDR2 FVKESK. V shed 4 bases, J shed 3 bases, and the junction held 8 bases outside the gene matches. The CDR3 spans 15 residues. The CDR3 is CASSRGGTVYTEAFF. The CDR3, as DNA: TGTGCCAGCAGCCGTGGCGGGACAGTTTACACTGAAGCTTTCTTT.

The chain combines TRBV20-1 with TRBJ2-2; D ambiguous. Germline lookup yields CDR1 DFQATT and CDR2 SNEGSKA (reference sequence). The CDR3 consists of 10 residues. The CDR3 DNA follows: TGCAGGGGTCTTCCCGGGGAGCTGTTTTTT. Its translation: CRGLPGELFF.

The gene calls are TRBV27 and TRBJ2-2, with TRBD2 matching over 11 bases. Trimming removed 5 bases from V and 6 bases from J; junction bases left unmatched: 8. Germline CDR1 reads MNHEY; CDR2 reads SMNVEV (reference sequence). The CDR3 covers 16 residues. The DNA for the CDR3 is TGTGCCAGCAGTCGGCTAGCGGGAGGAGTAGCCGGGGAGCTGTTTTTT. It specifies CASSRLAGGVAGELFF.

The chain employs TRBV11-1 and TRBJ2-7, with 10 bases that match TRBD2. Germline CDR1 reads SGHAT; CDR2 reads FQDESV (reference sequence). V trimming: 5 bases; J trimming: 9 bases; junction bases outside the gene matches: 4. The CDR3 consists of 12 residues. The CDR3 bases are TGTGCCAGCAGCCCAGGACTAGCGGCGCAGTACTTC. This sequence encodes CASSPGLAAQYF.

This clone was observed a few times. One end of the junction is discordant with germline, which a read error may explain. This chain uses TRBV9 with TRBJ1-1, with 8 positions matching TRBD1. The CDR3 consists of 15 residues. CDR1 is SGDLS and CDR2 is YYNGEE in the germline V gene. CDR3 nucleotide sequence: TGTGCCAGCAGCGCCGGGACAGGCCTGAACCCTGAAGCTTTCTTT. Translation: CASSAGTGLNPEAFF.

This chain uses TRBV12-3 or TRBV12-4 with TRBJ1-2; D is possibly TRBD1 (5 bases). This CDR3 spans 13 amino acids. V lost 6 bases to trimming and J lost 4 bases, with 12 bases between them. The CDR3 nucleotides are TGTGCCAGCAGGTACAGGCGATCCTATGGCTACACCTTC. Amino acids: CASRYRRSYGYTF.

The rearrangement links TRBV27 to TRBJ2-4; D uncertain. The germline V gene encodes CDR1 MNHEY and CDR2 SMNVEV (reference sequence). V was cut by 2 bases and J by 8 bases, with 10 bases left in between. The CDR3 has 13 residues. The CDR3 coding sequence is TGTGCCAGCAGTTTAAAGCGTGGGGACATTCAGTACTTC. This sequence encodes CASSLKRGDIQYF.

The chain joins TRBV5-5 to TRBJ2-5; perhaps TRBD1 as D (6 bases). The CDR3 has 15 residues. V lost 4 bases to trimming and J lost 5 bases, with 18 bases between them. Per germline, CDR1 SGHKS and CDR2 YYEKEE (reference sequence). CDR3 protein: CASSPVAGVGETQYF. CDR3 in DNA: TGTGCCAGCAGCCCGGTGGCAGGGGTTGGGGAGACCCAGTACTTC.

This chain connects TRBV19 to TRBJ1-5; D gene uncertain. V was clipped by 4 bases and J by 0 bases, with 10 bases between them. The germline V gene has CDR1 LNHDA and CDR2 SQIVND (reference sequence). The length of the CDR3 is 15 residues. In DNA, the CDR3 is TGTGCCAGTAGTAGTTCAGGAGATAGCAATCAGCCCCAGCATTTT. Protein sequence: CASSSSGDSNQPQHF.

The chain joins TRBV11-2 to TRBJ2-1, with 10 bases that match TRBD1. The V gene's germline CDR1 is SGHAT and CDR2 FQNNGV. The CDR3 has 15 amino acids. V was clipped by 0 bases and J by 10 bases; unmatched bases: 6. CDR3 bases: TGTGCCAGCAGCTTAGAACCACTGGACAGGGGGGAGCAGTTCTTC. Translation: CASSLEPLDRGEQFF.

A word on this clone: Other nucleotide sequences from this sample produce the same CDR3. The V and J genes are TRBV28 and TRBJ1-2; TRBD1 might be the D (6 bases). The CDR3 runs 14 residues. Trimming left V 2 bases short and J 4 bases short, with 11 bases between. Per germline, CDR1 MDHEN and CDR2 SYDVKM. The CDR3 nucleotides are TGTGCCAGCAGTTTAGGGGGGCAGCTCTATGGCTACACCTTC. This codes for CASSLGGQLYGYTF.

This chain uses TRBV24-1 with TRBJ2-1; 11 nucleotides match TRBD2. This CDR3 comprises 16 residues. CDR1 KGHDR and CDR2 SFDVKD come from the germline V gene. The V and J ends lost 5 bases and 4 bases, in that order; junction bases with no gene match: 6. This chain's CDR3 is CATSGPLAGAYNEQFF. CDR3 DNA sequence: TGTGCCACCAGTGGACCACTAGCGGGGGCTTACAATGAGCAGTTCTTC.

This clone appeared a few times. V and J are TRBV19 and TRBJ1-1; D is undetermined. The germline CDR1 and CDR2 sequences are LNHDA and SQIVND (reference sequence). Trimming stripped 0 bases from V and 3 bases from J, with 11 bases between. The CDR3 is 15 residues long. The CDR3 DNA reads as TGTGCCAGTAGTATAGATGGGCCTGCGGACACTGAAGCTTTCTTT. Protein sequence: CASSIDGPADTEAFF.

The chain has TRBV5-1 and TRBJ2-2; D might be TRBD2 (6 bases). CDR1 and CDR2 from the germline V gene are SGHRS and YFSETQ. This CDR3 has 15 amino acids. V shed 1 base and J shed 6 bases, with 13 bases lying between them. The CDR3 protein is CASSLTSPGPGELFF. In DNA, the CDR3 is TGCGCCAGCAGCTTGACTAGCCCCGGTCCCGGGGAGCTGTTTTTT.

The rearrangement links TRBV4-1 to TRBJ1-1, with 7 bases lining up with TRBD1. Germline V gene lookup returns CDR1 MGHRA and CDR2 YSYEKL. CDR3 length: 19 amino acids. V lost 0 bases to trimming and J lost 6 bases; unmatched junction nucleotides: 19. DNA for the CDR3: TGCGCCAGCAGCCAAGAGAATGGAGACAGGGAGGAAGAGATGGCTGAAGCTTTCTTT. Residues: CASSQENGDREEEMAEAFF.

The chain uses TRBV28 and TRBJ2-7; possibly TRBD1 for D (6 bases). Germline-derived CDR1 and CDR2 are MDHEN and SYDVKM. The V gene lost 5 bases and the J gene lost 9 bases, with 17 bases spanning the gap. CDR3 length: 13 residues. The CDR3 loop reads CASSRDTASWQYF. Here the CDR3 DNA reads TGTGCCAGCAGTAGGGACACCGCCTCGTGGCAGTACTTC.